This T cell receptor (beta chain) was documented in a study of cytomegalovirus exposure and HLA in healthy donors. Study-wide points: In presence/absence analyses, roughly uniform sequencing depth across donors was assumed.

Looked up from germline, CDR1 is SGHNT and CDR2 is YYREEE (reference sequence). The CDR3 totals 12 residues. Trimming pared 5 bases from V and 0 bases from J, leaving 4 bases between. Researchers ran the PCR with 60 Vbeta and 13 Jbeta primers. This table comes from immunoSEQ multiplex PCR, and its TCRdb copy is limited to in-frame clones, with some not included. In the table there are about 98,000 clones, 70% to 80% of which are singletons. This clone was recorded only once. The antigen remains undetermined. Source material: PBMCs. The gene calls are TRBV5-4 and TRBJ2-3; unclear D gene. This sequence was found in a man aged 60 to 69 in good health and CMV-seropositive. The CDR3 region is CASRASTDTQYF. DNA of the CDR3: TGTGCCAGCAGGGCTAGCACAGATACGCAGTATTTT.